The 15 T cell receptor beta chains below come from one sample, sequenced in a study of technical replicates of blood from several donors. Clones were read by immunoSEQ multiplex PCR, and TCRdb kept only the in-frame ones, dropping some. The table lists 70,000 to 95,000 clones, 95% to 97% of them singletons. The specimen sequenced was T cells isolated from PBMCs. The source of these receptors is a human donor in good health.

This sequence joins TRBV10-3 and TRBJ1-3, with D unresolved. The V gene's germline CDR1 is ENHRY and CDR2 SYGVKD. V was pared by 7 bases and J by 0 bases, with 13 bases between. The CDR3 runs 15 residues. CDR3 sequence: CAITAVGDSGNTIYF. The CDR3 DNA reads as TGTGCCATCACCGCCGTAGGAGACTCTGGAAACACCATATATTTT.

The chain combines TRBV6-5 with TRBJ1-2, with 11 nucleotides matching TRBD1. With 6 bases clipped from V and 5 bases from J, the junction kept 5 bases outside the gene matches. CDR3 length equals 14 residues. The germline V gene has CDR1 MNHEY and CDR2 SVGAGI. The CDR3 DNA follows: TGTGCCAGCAGCAGGACAGGGGGCGGGTATGGCTACACCTTC. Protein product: CASSRTGGGYGYTF.

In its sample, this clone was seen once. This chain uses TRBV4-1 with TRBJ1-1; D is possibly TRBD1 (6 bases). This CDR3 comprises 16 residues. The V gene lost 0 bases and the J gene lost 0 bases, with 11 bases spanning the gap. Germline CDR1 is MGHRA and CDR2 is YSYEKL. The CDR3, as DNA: TGCGCCAGCAGCCAAGACCTCAGGGGTATGAACACTGAAGCTTTCTTT. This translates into CASSQDLRGMNTEAFF.

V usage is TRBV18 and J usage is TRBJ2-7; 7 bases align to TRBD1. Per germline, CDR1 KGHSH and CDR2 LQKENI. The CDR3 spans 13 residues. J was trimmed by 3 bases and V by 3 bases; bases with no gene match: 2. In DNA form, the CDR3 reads TGTGCCAGCTCACCCACAGGGGTCTACGAGCAGTACTTC. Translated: CASSPTGVYEQYF.

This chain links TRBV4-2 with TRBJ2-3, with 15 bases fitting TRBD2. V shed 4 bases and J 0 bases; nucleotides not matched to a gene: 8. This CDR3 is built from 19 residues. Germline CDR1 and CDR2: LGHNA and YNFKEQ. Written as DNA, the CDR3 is TGTGCCAGCAGCCTGGGACTAGCGGGAGGTACTACTAGCACAGATACGCAGTATTTT. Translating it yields CASSLGLAGGTTSTDTQYF.

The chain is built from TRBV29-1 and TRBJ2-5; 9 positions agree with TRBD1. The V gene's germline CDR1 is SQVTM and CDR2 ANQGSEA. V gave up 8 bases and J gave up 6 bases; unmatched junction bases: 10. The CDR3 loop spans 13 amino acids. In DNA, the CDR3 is TGCAGCTCCTCCCTGGGACAGGGTCAGACCCAGTACTTC. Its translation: CSSSLGQGQTQYF. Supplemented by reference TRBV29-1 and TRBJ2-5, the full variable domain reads SAVISQKPSRDICQRGTSLTIQCQVDSQVTMMFWYRQQPGQSLTLIATANQGSEATYESGFVIDKFPISRPNLTFSTLTVSNMSPEDSSIYLCSSSLGQGQTQYFGPGTRLLVL.

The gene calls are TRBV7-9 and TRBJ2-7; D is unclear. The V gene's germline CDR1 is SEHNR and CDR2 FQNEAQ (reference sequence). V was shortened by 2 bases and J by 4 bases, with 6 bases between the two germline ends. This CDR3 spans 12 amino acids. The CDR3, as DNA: TGTGCCAGCAGCTTATCCGCGTACGAGCAGTACTTC. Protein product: CASSLSAYEQYF.

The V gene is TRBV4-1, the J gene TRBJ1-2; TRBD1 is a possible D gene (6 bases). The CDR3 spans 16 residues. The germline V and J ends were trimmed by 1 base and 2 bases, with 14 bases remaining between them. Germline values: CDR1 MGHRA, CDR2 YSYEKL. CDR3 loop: CASSQGVTGKNYGYTF. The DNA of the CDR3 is TGCGCCAGCAGCCAAGGAGTCACAGGGAAGAACTATGGCTACACCTTC.

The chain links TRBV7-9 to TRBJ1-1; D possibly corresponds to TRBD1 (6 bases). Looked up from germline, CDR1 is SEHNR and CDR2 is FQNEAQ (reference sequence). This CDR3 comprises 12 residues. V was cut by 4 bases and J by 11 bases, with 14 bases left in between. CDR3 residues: CASSSDSAMAFF. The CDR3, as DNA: TGTGCCAGCAGCTCGGACAGCGCGATGGCTTTCTTT.

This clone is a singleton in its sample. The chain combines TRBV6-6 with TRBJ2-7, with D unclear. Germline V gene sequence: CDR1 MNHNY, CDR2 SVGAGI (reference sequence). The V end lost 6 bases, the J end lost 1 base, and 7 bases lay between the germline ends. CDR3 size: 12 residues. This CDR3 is CASSPHSYEQYF. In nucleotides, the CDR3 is TGTGCCAGCAGCCCCCATTCCTACGAGCAGTACTTC.

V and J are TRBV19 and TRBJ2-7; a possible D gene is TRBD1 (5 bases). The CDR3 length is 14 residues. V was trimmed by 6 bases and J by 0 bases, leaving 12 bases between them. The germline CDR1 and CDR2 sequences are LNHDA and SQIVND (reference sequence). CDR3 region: CASRQAGYSYEQYF. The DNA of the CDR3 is TGTGCCAGTAGACAGGCAGGATACTCCTACGAGCAGTACTTC.

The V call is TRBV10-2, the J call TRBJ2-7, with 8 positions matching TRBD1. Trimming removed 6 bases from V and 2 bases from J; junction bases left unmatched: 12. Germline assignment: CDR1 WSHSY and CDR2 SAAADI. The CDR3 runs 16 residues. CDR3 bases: TGCGCCAGCAGAAAAACAACGGGACAGGAGACCTACGAGCAGTACTTC. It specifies CASRKTTGQETYEQYF.

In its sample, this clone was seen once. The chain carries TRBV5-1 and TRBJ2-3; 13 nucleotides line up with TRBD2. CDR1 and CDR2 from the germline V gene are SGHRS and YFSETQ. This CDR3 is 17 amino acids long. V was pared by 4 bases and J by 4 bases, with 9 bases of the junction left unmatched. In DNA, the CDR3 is TGCGCCAGCAGCCCCAGGACTAGCGGGAGAAACTCAGATACGCAGTATTTT. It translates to CASSPRTSGRNSDTQYF. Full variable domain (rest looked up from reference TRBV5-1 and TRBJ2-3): KAGVTQTPRYLIKTRGQQVTLSCSPISGHRSVSWYQQTPGQGLQFLFEYFSETQRNKGNFPGRFSGRQFSNSRSEMNVSTLELGDSALYLCASSPRTSGRNSDTQYFGPGTRLTVL.

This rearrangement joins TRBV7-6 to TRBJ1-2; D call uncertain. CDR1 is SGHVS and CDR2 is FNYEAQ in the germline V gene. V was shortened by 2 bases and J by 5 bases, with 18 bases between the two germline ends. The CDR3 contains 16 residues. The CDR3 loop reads CASSLFGSGSEYGYTF. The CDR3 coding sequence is TGTGCCAGCAGCTTATTCGGGTCTGGGTCTGAATATGGCTACACCTTC.

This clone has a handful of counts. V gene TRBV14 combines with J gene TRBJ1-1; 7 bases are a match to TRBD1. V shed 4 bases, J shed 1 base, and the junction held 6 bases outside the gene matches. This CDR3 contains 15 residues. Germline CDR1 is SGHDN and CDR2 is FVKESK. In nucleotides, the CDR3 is TGTGCCAGCAGCCTGAGACAGGGACGGAACACTGAAGCTTTCTTT. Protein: CASSLRQGRNTEAFF.